This is a list of T cell receptor beta chains from one sample in a study of shared clonotypes between healthy human individuals. This table comes from immunoSEQ multiplex PCR, and its TCRdb copy is limited to in-frame clones, with some not included. The data hold 2 million to 3 million clones, with under 95% observed a single time. Sequenced input: naive CD4+ T cells from PBMCs. These receptors all come from a young man in good health. Some clones in this sample may be carry-over from other donors' samples. Each CDR3 is given with its conserved first and last residue. A D gene is named only where the DNA matches it firmly. Part of the rows lack a size; the others show once, few, many or a class for expanded clones.

V	size	J	D	CDR3	DNA
TRBV5-1	NA	TRBJ2-2	NA	CASRLGLPPGELFF	TGCGCCAGCAGACTGGGACTTCCGCCCGGGGAGCTGTTTTTT
TRBV28	NA	TRBJ1-2	TRBD1	CASSLWTGDIVNYGYTF	TGTGCCAGCAGTTTATGGACAGGGGACATTGTGAACTATGGCTACACCTTC
TRBV5-6	NA	TRBJ2-3	NA	CASSTRSSTDTQYF	TGTGCCAGCAGCACCAGGAGTAGCACAGATACGCAGTATTTT
TRBV19	NA	TRBJ1-4	NA	CARILEGHTNEKLFF	TGTGCCAGAATTCTAGAGGGACACACTAATGAAAAACTGTTTTTT
TRBV4-1	NA	TRBJ1-2	NA	CASSQAGGYTF	TGCGCCAGCAGCCAAGCGGGCGGCTACACCTTC
TRBV6-5	once	TRBJ2-7	NA	CASRSAPYEQYF	TGTGCCAGCAGATCGGCCCCCTACGAGCAGTACTTC
TRBV4-2	NA	TRBJ2-7	TRBD2	CASSQGDYLGDEQYF	TGTGCCAGCAGCCAAGGGGACTATCTAGGCGACGAGCAGTACTTC
TRBV11-2	NA	TRBJ2-5	NA	CASSSAGTGQETQYF	TGTGCCAGCAGTTCTGCCGGGACTGGGCAGGAGACCCAGTACTTC
TRBV9	NA	TRBJ2-1	NA	CASSDSYNEQFF	TGTGCCAGCAGCGACTCCTACAATGAGCAGTTCTTC
TRBV5-1	once	TRBJ2-5	NA	CASSTGPQVQETQYF	TGCGCCAGCAGCACGGGACCGCAGGTCCAAGAGACCCAGTACTTC
TRBV7-9	once	TRBJ2-1	TRBD1	CASSSPDRTGWEQFF	TGTGCCAGCAGCTCCCCGGACCGGACAGGGTGGGAGCAGTTCTTC
TRBV19	once	TRBJ2-2	TRBD1	CASSRDREAERKKELFF	TGTGCCAGTTCCCGGGACAGGGAGGCAGAGAGGAAGAAGGAGCTGTTTTTT
TRBV10-3	NA	TRBJ1-2	NA	CAIGDNLDGYTF	TGTGCCATCGGCGACAATCTGGATGGCTACACCTTC
TRBV11-2	NA	TRBJ2-1	NA	CASSGGGKQFF	TGTGCCAGCAGCGGGGGTGGGAAGCAGTTCTTC
TRBV7-2	NA	TRBJ2-1	TRBD2	CASRSGLADLRNEQFF	TGTGCCAGCAGATCGGGACTAGCGGACTTAAGGAATGAGCAGTTCTTC
TRBV6-1	few	TRBJ1-5	NA	CASSEARLRGNQPQHF	TGTGCCAGCAGTGAAGCGAGGTTGAGGGGTAATCAGCCCCAGCATTTT
TRBV18	NA	TRBJ1-2	TRBD1	CASRDQTGGYGYTF	TGTGCCAGCCGTGACCAGACAGGGGGCTATGGCTACACCTTC
TRBV4-1	NA	TRBJ2-2	NA	CASSQESGAGELFF	TGCGCCAGCAGCCAAGAATCCGGGGCCGGGGAGCTGTTTTTT
TRBV7-9	NA	TRBJ1-1	NA	CASSSPVTPRGNTEAFF	TGTGCCAGCAGCTCCCCCGTTACCCCCCGGGGGAACACTGAAGCTTTCTTT
TRBV11-1	NA	TRBJ2-7	NA	CASSFVRSGHEQYF	TGTGCCAGCAGCTTCGTACGTAGCGGCCACGAGCAGTACTTC
TRBV28	once	TRBJ2-2	NA	CASSQGSNTGELFF	TGTGCCAGCAGCCAGGGTTCGAACACCGGGGAGCTGTTTTTT
TRBV15	NA	TRBJ2-3	TRBD2	CATSRDRFVAGSSADTQYF	TGTGCCACCAGCAGAGATAGGTTTGTAGCGGGATCCTCCGCAGATACGCAGTATTTT
TRBV7-8	NA	TRBJ1-5	NA	CASSHSNQPQHF	TGTGCCAGCAGCCATAGCAATCAGCCCCAGCATTTT
TRBV7-2	NA	TRBJ2-5	NA	CASSLAWRGGNQETQYF	TGTGCCAGCAGCTTAGCGTGGAGAGGGGGTAACCAAGAGACCCAGTACTTC
TRBV5-1	NA	TRBJ2-1	NA	CASSLVGTGPHEQFF	TGCGCCAGCAGCTTGGTAGGGACGGGACCACATGAGCAGTTCTTC
TRBV23-1	NA	TRBJ1-1	NA	CASSRAGQSGEAFF	TGCGCCAGCAGTAGAGCAGGGCAAAGTGGGGAAGCTTTCTTT
TRBV25-1	NA	TRBJ2-5	TRBD1	CASSDPGQGQETQYF	TGTGCCAGCAGTGACCCAGGACAGGGGCAAGAGACCCAGTACTTC
TRBV6-6	NA	TRBJ2-3	NA	CASSLPRGTDTQYF	TGTGCCAGCAGTCTACCGAGGGGAACAGATACGCAGTATTTT
TRBV19	NA	TRBJ1-4	NA	CASSIQQGFGNEKLFF	TGTGCCAGTAGTATACAACAGGGTTTTGGAAATGAAAAACTGTTTTTT
TRBV7-6	NA	TRBJ1-5	NA	CASSPRGGPNQPQHF	TGTGCCAGCAGCCCGCGGGGGGGTCCCAATCAGCCCCAGCATTTT
TRBV7-2	NA	TRBJ2-1	TRBD1	CASSLVGQGARNEQFF	TGTGCCAGCAGCTTAGTCGGGCAGGGGGCGCGGAATGAGCAGTTCTTC
TRBV13	NA	TRBJ1-3	NA	CASSHRAGNTIYF	TGTGCCAGCAGCCACAGGGCTGGAAACACCATATATTTT
TRBV7-9	few	TRBJ2-1	NA	CASSLGQDNEQFF	TGTGCCAGCAGCTTAGGACAGGACAATGAGCAGTTCTTC
TRBV18	NA	TRBJ2-1	TRBD2	CASSRGLVDYNEQFF	TGTGCCAGCTCACGGGGACTAGTCGACTACAATGAGCAGTTCTTC
TRBV10-3	NA	TRBJ1-1	TRBD1	CAISGQGLDTEAFF	TGTGCCATCAGTGGACAGGGTTTAGACACTGAAGCTTTCTTT
TRBV6-1	NA	TRBJ2-5	TRBD1	CASRRGGRETQYF	TGTGCCAGCAGGCGAGGGGGCCGGGAGACCCAGTACTTC
TRBV2	once	TRBJ2-2	TRBD2	CASGTSGSNTGELFF	TGTGCCAGCGGAACTAGCGGGAGTAACACCGGGGAGCTGTTTTTT
TRBV4-2	NA	TRBJ2-6	NA	CASSQVGQDSSGANVLTF	TGTGCCAGCAGCCAAGTCGGGCAGGACAGCTCTGGGGCCAACGTCCTGACTTTC
TRBV7-2	NA	TRBJ2-7	TRBD1	CASSSWTGLSYEQYF	TGTGCCAGCAGCTCCTGGACAGGCCTTTCCTACGAGCAGTACTTC
TRBV7-8	NA	TRBJ1-4	NA	CASSFESRENEKLFF	TGTGCCAGCAGCTTCGAGAGTCGAGAGAATGAAAAACTGTTTTTT
TRBV5-1	NA	TRBJ2-5	NA	CASSSPSDGETQYF	TGCGCCAGCAGCTCTCCTAGCGACGGGGAGACCCAGTACTTC
TRBV28	NA	TRBJ1-1	NA	CASSLPHLNTEAFF	TGTGCCAGCAGTTTACCACACTTGAACACTGAAGCTTTCTTT
TRBV7-9	NA	TRBJ1-5	NA	CASSFPDQPQHF	TGTGCCAGCAGCTTCCCCGATCAGCCCCAGCATTTT
TRBV6-5	NA	TRBJ1-1	TRBD1	CASSYSQGAGNTEAFF	TGTGCCAGCAGTTACTCACAGGGGGCAGGGAACACTGAAGCTTTCTTT
TRBV5-4	NA	TRBJ2-1	TRBD2	CASRGASGSNEQFF	TGTGCCAGCCGAGGGGCTAGCGGGAGTAATGAGCAGTTCTTC
TRBV27	NA	TRBJ2-3	NA	CASFHVGHLPPSRTDTQYF	TGTGCCAGCTTCCACGTGGGACATCTACCCCCATCGCGCACAGATACGCAGTATTTT
TRBV25-1	NA	TRBJ1-1	TRBD1	CASSLTGGGTEAFF	TGTGCCAGCAGTTTAACAGGGGGGGGCACTGAAGCTTTCTTT
TRBV28	NA	TRBJ2-2	NA	CASSYQPGPTAGELFF	TGTGCCAGCAGTTATCAACCGGGACCTACGGCCGGGGAGCTGTTTTTT
TRBV28	once	TRBJ1-5	NA	CASSLSDYYSNQPQHF	TGTGCCAGCAGTTTATCGGACTATTATAGCAATCAGCCCCAGCATTTT
TRBV11-3	NA	TRBJ2-7	TRBD2	CASSLGLVSYEQYF	TGTGCCAGCAGCTTGGGACTAGTCTCCTACGAGCAGTACTTC